This T cell receptor (beta chain) came from a study of OX40 agonist ivuxolimab in advanced cancers. In the study overall: Ivuxolimab was an agonistic, fully human IgG2 monoclonal antibody directed against OX40 (CD134), a costimulatory receptor. Peripheral TCRbeta sequencing was intended to test whether TCR sequence diversity was altered and clonal T-cell expansion was caused by ivuxolimab. Of the roughly 54 patients in dose escalation, 19 had hepatocellular carcinoma, some 15 had melanoma, 9 had renal cell carcinoma and 9 had head and neck cancer. Partial responses occurred in three dose-escalation patients: two with cutaneous melanoma and one with hepatocellular carcinoma. In the dose-escalation cohort, approximately 83% of patients were male, and the mean age was roughly 60 years with a range of roughly 20 to 80. Intravenous ivuxolimab was administered to patients every 2 weeks at six dose levels: 0.01, 0.1, 0.3, 1.5, 3 and 10 mg/kg. The paper covers the monotherapy dose-escalation part of the phase I ivuxolimab trial, which included N of about 50 patients. Prior anti-PD-1, anti-PD-L1 or anti-CTLA-4 therapy was permitted, and checkpoint inhibitors had been received by roughly 42% of dose-escalation patients. Study-level results and caveats: In the 0.1-3.0 mg/kg groups, partial responders were among the patients with the lowest normalized peripheral clonal expansion, particularly in CD8+ T cells. After ivuxolimab, CD8+ T cells had more expanded clones than CD4+ T cells on average. At doses of 0.1 to 3.0 mg/kg, clonal expansion of both CD4+ and CD8+ T cells in blood was seen between baseline and week 6. Low levels of normalized T-cell clonal expansion were also seen in some patients who did not respond. The antigen specificity of the clonally expanded peripheral T cells was not determined.

A note on this clone: Its antigen target is currently unknown. No per-base quality is available; no much larger clone lies one base away.

Genomic DNA was extracted from sorted cells for sequencing of the TCRbeta CDR3 region. TCRbeta CDR3 regions were sequenced using the immunoSEQ Assay. As stored in TCRdb, this immuneACCESS dataset retains in-frame rearrangements with V and J assigned. A fraction of the clones does not appear; measured against another copy, unresolved V genes explain less than half of the discrepancy, and the remainder lacks a known reason. The sample contains about 17,000 clones, around nine tenths of them found a single time. Around 71% of the sample is taken by the ten largest. From cysteine to phenylalanine, the CDR3 is 12 amino acids long. CDR3 DNA only is kept here, 36 bases in frame from base 1. V is pared back by 5 bases and J by 6 bases, with 10 bases lying between the germline termini. Looking up the germline V gene yields CDR1 SNHLY and CDR2 FYNNEI. Patients with autoimmune disease history or receiving systemic immunosuppression were excluded from the trial. Peripheral blood for TCR sequencing was collected from all dose cohorts at baseline, on cycle 4 day 1, and on cycle 7 day 1. Samples were obtained from an open-label, multicenter, first-in-human phase I dose-escalation trial of ivuxolimab. The trial enrolled adults with locally advanced or metastatic head and neck squamous cell, hepatocellular, melanoma or renal cell carcinoma. Before TCR sequencing, CD4+ and CD8+ T cells were separately sorted from peripheral blood.

The V and J segments used are TRBV2 and TRBJ1-1; the best D guess is TRBD1, with 6 bases matching. The sequences come from CD4+ or CD8+ T cells sorted from blood, collected in a trial of the OX40 agonist ivuxolimab. This TCR was recovered from an adult with an advanced solid tumor such as melanoma, head and neck, liver or kidney cancer. The DNA reads TGTGCCAGCAGTATTACAGGGTCTGAAGCTTTCTTT. This encodes CASSITGSEAFF.